This T cell receptor beta chain was sequenced in a study of regulatory T cells in long-lasting Graves disease. After removal of 5 bases from V and 5 bases from J, the junction contained 8 bases not matched to a gene. The CDR3 extends over 14 amino acids. Germline V gene lookup returns CDR1 WNHNN and CDR2 SYGVQD (reference sequence). General study findings and limits: Public clonotype sharing was higher in persistent than newly diagnosed patients.

Arm-PCR of CDR3 regions and iRepertoire HTBI primers were the basis on which TCR beta libraries were built. MiXCR, run by TCRdb on the multiplex PCR reads, gives a single entry per CDR3 protein. The sample yields about half a million distinct CDR3 sequences, approximately 12% seen once. This clonotype was recorded many times. Its cognate antigen is unknown. As to time point: newly diagnosed GD, antithyroid drugs for less than 3 months. PBMCs were the source of the RNA used for TCR sequencing. Graves' disease was diagnosed by American Thyroid Association guidelines. These same records also appear under a second study, on T cells in Graves' hyperthyroidism and ophthalmopathy. That source reports: Those with hyperthyroidism were 18 to 65 years old, newly diagnosed, and ill for under 2 months.

The clonotype was recovered from a woman in her twenties or thirties with Graves disease. The gene calls are TRBV10-1 and TRBJ1-1, with TRBD1 matching 7 bases. Sample: peripheral blood mononuclear cells (PBMCs), taken at new diagnosis, from a patient treated with antithyroid drugs. CDR3 DNA sequence: TGCGCCAGCAGTAACGACAGGGATGGGACTGAAGCTTTCTTT. As protein: CASSNDRDGTEAFF.